This T cell receptor beta chain was identified in a study of a mutant IDH1 vaccine in newly diagnosed glioma. Study findings and constraints: Of all patients, 85% to 95% showed vaccine-induced immune responses.

Comment on this clone: Its matching antigen is unknown.

Clones were read by immunoSEQ multiplex PCR, and TCRdb kept only the in-frame ones, dropping some. The data show about 92,000 clones, just under 80% seen once. Time point defined: baseline, week 1 (first vaccination visit). Stated treatment: pre-vaccination baseline after standard-of-care therapy. The donor cohort comprised cases of new WHO grade 3 or 4 IDH1-mutant, ATRX-lost astrocytoma. This clonotype originated in a man aged 40-49 years with glioma. This material consisted of PBMCs, taken from a glioma patient treated with radiotherapy, temozolomide or both.

In DNA, the CDR3 is TGTGCCAGCAGCCCCCGGACTAGCGGGAGGAGGCATGAGCAGTTCTTC. This gives the protein CASSPRTSGRRHEQFF. This sequence joins TRBV7-9 and TRBJ2-1; 14 positions agree with TRBD2. The CDR3 spans 16 residues. V shed 5 bases, J shed 8 bases, and the junction held 8 bases outside the gene matches. Germline CDR1 reads SEHNR; CDR2 reads FQNEAQ (reference sequence).